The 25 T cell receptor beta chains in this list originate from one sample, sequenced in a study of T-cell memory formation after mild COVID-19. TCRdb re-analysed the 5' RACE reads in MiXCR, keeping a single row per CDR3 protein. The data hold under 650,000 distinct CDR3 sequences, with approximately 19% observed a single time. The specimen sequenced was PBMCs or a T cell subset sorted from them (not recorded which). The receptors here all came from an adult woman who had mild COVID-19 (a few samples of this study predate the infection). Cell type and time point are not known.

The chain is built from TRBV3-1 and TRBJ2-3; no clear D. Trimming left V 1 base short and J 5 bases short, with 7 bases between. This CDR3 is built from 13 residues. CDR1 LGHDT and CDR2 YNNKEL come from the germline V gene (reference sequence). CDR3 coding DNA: TGTGCCAGCAGCCAAGGCGTTTTAGATACGCAGTATTTT. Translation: CASSQGVLDTQYF.

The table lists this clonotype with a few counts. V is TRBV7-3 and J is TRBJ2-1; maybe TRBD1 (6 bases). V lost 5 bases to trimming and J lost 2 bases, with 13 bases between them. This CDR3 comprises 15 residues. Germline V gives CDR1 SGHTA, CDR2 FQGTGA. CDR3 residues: CASSPTGLPYNEQFF. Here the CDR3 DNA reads TGTGCCAGCAGCCCCACAGGGTTGCCCTACAATGAGCAGTTCTTC.

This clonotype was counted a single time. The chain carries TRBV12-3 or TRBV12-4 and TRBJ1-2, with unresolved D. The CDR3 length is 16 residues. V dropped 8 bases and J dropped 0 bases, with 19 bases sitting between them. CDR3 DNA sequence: TGTGCCAGCCGTTCCGGAGGGAGGCTGGCTAACTATGGCTACACCTTC. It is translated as CASRSGGRLANYGYTF.

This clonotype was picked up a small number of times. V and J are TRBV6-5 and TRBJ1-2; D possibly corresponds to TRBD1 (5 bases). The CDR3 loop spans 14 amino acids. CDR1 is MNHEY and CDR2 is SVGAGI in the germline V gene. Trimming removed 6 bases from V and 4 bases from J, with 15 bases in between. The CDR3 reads CASRVGGLLYGYTF. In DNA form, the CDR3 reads TGTGCCAGCAGAGTCGGGGGACTACTCTATGGCTACACCTTC.

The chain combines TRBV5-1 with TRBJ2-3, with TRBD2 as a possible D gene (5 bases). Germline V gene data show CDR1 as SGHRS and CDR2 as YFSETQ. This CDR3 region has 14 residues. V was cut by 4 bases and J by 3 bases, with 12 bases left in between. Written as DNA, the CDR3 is TGCGCCAGCAGCGAGGGAACTGGTACAGATACGCAGTATTTT. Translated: CASSEGTGTDTQYF.

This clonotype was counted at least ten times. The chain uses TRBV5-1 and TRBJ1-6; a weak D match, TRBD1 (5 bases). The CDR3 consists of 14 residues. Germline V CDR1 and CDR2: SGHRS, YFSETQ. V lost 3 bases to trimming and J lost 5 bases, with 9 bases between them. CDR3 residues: CASSSGRDNSPLHF. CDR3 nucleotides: TGCGCCAGCAGCTCGGGACGAGATAATTCACCCCTCCACTTT.

Here the CDR3 DNA reads TGCGCCAGCAGCCAAGCTGGGGGGGAAGGCGGGGAGCTGTTTTTT. Translating it yields CASSQAGGEGGELFF. The chain carries TRBV4-1 and TRBJ2-2; 7 bases are shared with TRBD2. The CDR3 runs 15 residues. Per germline, CDR1 MGHRA and CDR2 YSYEKL. The junction had 6 bases not matched to a gene; V was cut back by 1 base and J by 7 bases.

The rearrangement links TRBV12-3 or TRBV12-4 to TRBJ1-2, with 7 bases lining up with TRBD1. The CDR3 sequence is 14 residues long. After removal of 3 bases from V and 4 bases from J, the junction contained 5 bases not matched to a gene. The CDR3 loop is CASSFTGQLYGYTF. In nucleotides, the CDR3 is TGTGCCAGCAGTTTCACGGGACAGCTCTATGGCTACACCTTC.

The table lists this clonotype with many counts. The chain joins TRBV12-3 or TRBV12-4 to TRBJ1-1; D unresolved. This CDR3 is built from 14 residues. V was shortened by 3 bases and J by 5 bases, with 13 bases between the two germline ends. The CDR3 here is CASSFVRVNTEAFF. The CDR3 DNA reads TGTGCCAGCAGTTTTGTTAGGGTAAATACTGAAGCTTTCTTT.

The CDR3 DNA follows: TGTGCCAGTAGTATCCCCGGTAGCTCCTACGAGCAGTACTTC. Translation gives CASSIPGSSYEQYF. The chain carries TRBV19 and TRBJ2-7; D gene unclear. The CDR3 sequence is 14 residues long. The V end was cut by 3 bases, the J end by 0 bases, with 9 bases between. The germline gives CDR1 LNHDA, CDR2 SQIVND (reference sequence).

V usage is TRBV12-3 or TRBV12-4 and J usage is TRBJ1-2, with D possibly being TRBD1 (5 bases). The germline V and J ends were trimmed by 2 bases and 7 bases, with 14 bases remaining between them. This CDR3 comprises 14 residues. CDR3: CASSLSGRDVGYTF. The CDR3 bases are TGTGCCAGCAGTTTATCGGGCAGGGACGTTGGCTACACCTTC.

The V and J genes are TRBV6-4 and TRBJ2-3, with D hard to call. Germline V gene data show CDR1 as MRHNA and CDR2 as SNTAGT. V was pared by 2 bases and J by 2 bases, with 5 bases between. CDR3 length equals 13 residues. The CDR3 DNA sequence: TGTGCCAGCAGTGACAGCCTCACAGATACGCAGTATTTT. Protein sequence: CASSDSLTDTQYF.

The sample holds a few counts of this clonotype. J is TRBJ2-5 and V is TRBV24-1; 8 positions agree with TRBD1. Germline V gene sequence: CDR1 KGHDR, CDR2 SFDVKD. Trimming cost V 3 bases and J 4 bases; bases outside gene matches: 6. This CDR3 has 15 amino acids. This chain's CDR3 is CATSDGTGWGETQYF. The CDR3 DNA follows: TGTGCCACCAGTGATGGGACAGGCTGGGGAGAGACCCAGTACTTC.

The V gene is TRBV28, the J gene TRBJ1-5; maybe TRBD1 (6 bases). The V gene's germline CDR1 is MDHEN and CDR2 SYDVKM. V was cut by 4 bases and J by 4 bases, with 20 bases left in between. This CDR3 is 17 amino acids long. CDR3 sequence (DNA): TGTGCCAGCAGTTCTACAGGGTTCGGAGGTGGAAATCAGCCCCAGCATTTT. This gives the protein CASSSTGFGGGNQPQHF.

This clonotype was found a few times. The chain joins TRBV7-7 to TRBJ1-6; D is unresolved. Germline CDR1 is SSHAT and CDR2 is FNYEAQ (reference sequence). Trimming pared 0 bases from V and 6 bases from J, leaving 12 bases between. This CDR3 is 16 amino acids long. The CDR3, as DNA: TGTGCCAGCAGCTTAGCGTATGAGGCGTTTAATTCACCCCTCCACTTT. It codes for CASSLAYEAFNSPLHF. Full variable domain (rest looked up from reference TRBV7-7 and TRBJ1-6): GAGVSQSPRYKVTKRGQDVTLRCDPISSHATLYWYQQALGQGPEFLTYFNYEAQPDKSGLPSDRFSAERPEGSISTLTIQRTEQRDSAMYRCASSLAYEAFNSPLHFGNGTRLTVT.

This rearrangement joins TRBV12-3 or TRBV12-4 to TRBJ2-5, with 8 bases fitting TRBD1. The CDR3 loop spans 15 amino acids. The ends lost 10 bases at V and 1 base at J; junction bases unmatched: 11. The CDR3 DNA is TGTGCCACCTCAAACAGACAGGGGCCCCAAGAGACCCAGTACTTC. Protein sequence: CATSNRQGPQETQYF.

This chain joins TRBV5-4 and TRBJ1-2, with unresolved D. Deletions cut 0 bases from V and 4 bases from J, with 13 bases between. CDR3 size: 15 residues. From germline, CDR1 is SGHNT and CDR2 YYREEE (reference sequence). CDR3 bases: TGTGCCAGCAGCTTGGGTTTCCAGACTCTCTATGGCTACACCTTC. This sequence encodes CASSLGFQTLYGYTF.

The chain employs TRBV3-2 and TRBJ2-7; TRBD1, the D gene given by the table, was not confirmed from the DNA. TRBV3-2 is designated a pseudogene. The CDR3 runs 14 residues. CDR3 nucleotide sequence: TGTGCCAGCGGTCTTAACCGGGGGTGGTACGAGCAGTACTTC. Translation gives CASGLNRGWYEQYF.

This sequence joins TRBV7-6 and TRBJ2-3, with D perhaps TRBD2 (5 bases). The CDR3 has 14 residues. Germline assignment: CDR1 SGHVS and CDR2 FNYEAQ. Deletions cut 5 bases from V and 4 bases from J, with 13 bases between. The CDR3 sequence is CASSHDEEADTQYF. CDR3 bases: TGTGCCAGCAGCCACGACGAGGAGGCAGATACGCAGTATTTT.

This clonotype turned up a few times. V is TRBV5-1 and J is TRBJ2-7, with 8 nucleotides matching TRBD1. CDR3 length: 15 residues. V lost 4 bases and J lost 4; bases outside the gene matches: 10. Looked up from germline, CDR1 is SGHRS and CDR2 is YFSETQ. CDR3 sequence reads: CASSPQGAALYEQYF. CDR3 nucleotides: TGCGCCAGCAGCCCCCAGGGGGCAGCCCTTTACGAGCAGTACTTC.

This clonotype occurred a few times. CDR3 in amino acids: CASSFSGGENEQFF. The DNA of the CDR3 is TGTGCCAGCAGCTTTAGCGGGGGGGAAAATGAGCAGTTCTTC. The rearrangement joins TRBV6-6 to TRBJ2-1; 11 nucleotides line up with TRBD2. The CDR3 is 14 amino acids. The germline CDR1 and CDR2 sequences are MNHNY and SVGAGI (reference sequence). V dropped 6 bases and J dropped 7; count of bases not matched to a gene: 5.

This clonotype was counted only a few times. CDR3 in amino acids: CASSHGDREVYEQYF. The CDR3 DNA sequence: TGCGCCAGCAGCCATGGGGACAGGGAAGTCTACGAGCAGTACTTC. The chain couples TRBV4-1 to TRBJ2-7; 9 positions agree with TRBD1. Germline loops: CDR1 MGHRA, CDR2 YSYEKL. With 3 bases clipped from V and 3 bases from J, the junction kept 6 bases outside the gene matches. This CDR3 has 15 residues.

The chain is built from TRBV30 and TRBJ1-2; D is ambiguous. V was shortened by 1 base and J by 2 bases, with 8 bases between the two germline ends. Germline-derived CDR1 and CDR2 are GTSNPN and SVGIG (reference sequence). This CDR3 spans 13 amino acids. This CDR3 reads CAWSEAINYGYTF. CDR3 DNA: TGTGCCTGGAGTGAGGCCATAAACTATGGCTACACCTTC.

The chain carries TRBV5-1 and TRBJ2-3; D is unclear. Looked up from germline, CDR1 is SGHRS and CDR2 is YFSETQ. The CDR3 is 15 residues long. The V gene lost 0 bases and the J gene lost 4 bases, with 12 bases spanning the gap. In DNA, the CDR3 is TGCGCCAGCAGCTTGGGCGTCCCACGGGCAGATACGCAGTATTTT. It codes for CASSLGVPRADTQYF.

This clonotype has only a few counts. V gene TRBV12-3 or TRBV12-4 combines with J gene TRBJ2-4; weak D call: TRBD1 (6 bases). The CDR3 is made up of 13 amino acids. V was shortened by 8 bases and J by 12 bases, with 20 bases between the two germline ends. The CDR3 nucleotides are TGTGCCAGCCTCCCTACAGGGAGTTTAACTCAGTACTTC. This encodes CASLPTGSLTQYF.